Following are 8 T cell receptor beta chains from one sample sequenced in a study of cytomegalovirus exposure and HLA in healthy donors. Primers included in the PCR were 60 Vbeta and 13 Jbeta primers. Profiling relied on immunoSEQ multiplex PCR, and the TCRdb table lists in-frame clones only, not all of them. The repertoire consists of some 98,000 clones, with less than 10% occurring once and the leading ten covering about 5%. Input material: PBMCs. The receptors derive from a man in his forties or fifties in good health and CMV-seropositive.

The chain has TRBV15 and TRBJ2-7, with 7 nucleotides matching TRBD1. V lost 1 base, J lost 3 bases, and 3 bases stayed unmatched. This CDR3 has 14 residues. Germline V lookup: CDR1 LNHNV, CDR2 YYDKDF (reference sequence). The DNA for the CDR3 is TGTGCCACCAGCAGAGGACAGGGCTACTACGAGCAGTACTTC. Its protein product is CATSRGQGYYEQYF.

This chain links TRBV28 with TRBJ1-1; the D is unclear. V was shortened by 6 bases and J by 9 bases, with 17 bases between the two germline ends. Germline values: CDR1 MDHEN, CDR2 SYDVKM. The CDR3 covers 13 residues. CDR3 in amino acids: CASSLRRGAQAFF. CDR3 DNA: TGTGCCAGCAGCCTAAGGCGGGGAGCCCAAGCTTTCTTT.

Only a few counts were recorded for this clone. The chain has TRBV7-9 and TRBJ2-3; the match to TRBD2 covers 7 bases. Germline CDR1 reads SEHNR; CDR2 reads FQNEAQ (reference sequence). Trimming at V came to 5 bases and at J to 2 bases, leaving 7 bases not matched to a gene. This CDR3 is built from 15 residues. CDR3 coding DNA: TGTGCCAGCAGCACCCAGCGGGGTTACACAGATACGCAGTATTTT. It specifies CASSTQRGYTDTQYF.

There are a few counts of this clone. At one end the junction does not follow the germline gene, possibly because of a read error. The CDR3 DNA is TGCAGTGCTGGCAGACTAGGGGAAGTCAACTTC. Translating gives CSAGRLGEVNF. V is TRBV20-1 and J is TRBJ2-7, with D possibly being TRBD2 (6 bases). The CDR3 totals 11 residues. Germline values: CDR1 DFQATT, CDR2 SNEGSKA (reference sequence).

The J gene is TRBJ1-2, the V gene TRBV21-1. TRBV21-1 is shown as a pseudogene. The CDR3 is 17 residues long. The CDR3 loop reads CASSWPPTGGRGYGYTF. CDR3 in DNA: TGTGCCAGCAGCTGGCCCCCGACGGGGGGAAGGGGGTATGGCTACACCTTC.

In its sample, this clone was seen a few times. The chain joins TRBV27 to TRBJ2-1; 7 nucleotides agree with TRBD2. V lost 1 base to trimming and J lost 0 bases; unmatched junction nucleotides: 6. The CDR3 covers 17 residues. CDR1 is MNHEY and CDR2 is SMNVEV in the germline V gene (reference sequence). The CDR3 here is CASSLYSGRTSYNEQFF. CDR3 DNA sequence: TGTGCCAGCAGTTTATATTCCGGGAGGACCTCCTACAATGAGCAGTTCTTC.

This chain joins TRBV28 and TRBJ1-1, with 9 bases lining up with TRBD1. The J segment lost 4 bases and the V segment lost 5 bases, leaving 8 bases of the junction unmatched. Per the germline V gene, CDR1 is MDHEN and CDR2 is SYDVKM. CDR3 size: 15 residues. The CDR3 sequence is CASSDGTGRGTEAFF. The CDR3 DNA sequence: TGTGCCAGCAGTGACGGGACAGGGAGAGGCACTGAAGCTTTCTTT.

This clone was counted a few times. This rearrangement joins TRBV10-3 to TRBJ2-1, with D possibly being TRBD1 (6 bases). The V gene's germline CDR1 is ENHRY and CDR2 SYGVKD. The CDR3 covers 14 residues. Between the trimmed V and J ends, which lost 6 bases and 5 bases, there was a span of 14 bases. CDR3 residues: CAIRDRGLDNEQFF. The CDR3 DNA sequence: TGTGCCATCAGGGACAGAGGCTTGGACAATGAGCAGTTCTTC.